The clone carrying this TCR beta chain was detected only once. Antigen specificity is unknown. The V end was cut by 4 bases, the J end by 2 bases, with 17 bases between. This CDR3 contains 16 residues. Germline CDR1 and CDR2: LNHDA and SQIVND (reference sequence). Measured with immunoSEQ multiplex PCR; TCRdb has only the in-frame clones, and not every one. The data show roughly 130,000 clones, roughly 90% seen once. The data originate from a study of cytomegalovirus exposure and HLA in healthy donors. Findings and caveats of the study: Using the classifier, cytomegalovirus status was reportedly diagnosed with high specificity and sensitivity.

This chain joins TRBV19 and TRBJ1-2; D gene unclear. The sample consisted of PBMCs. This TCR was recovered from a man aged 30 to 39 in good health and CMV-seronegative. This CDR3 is CASSTAGIRANYGYTF. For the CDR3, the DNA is TGTGCCAGTAGTACCGCCGGGATCCGGGCGAACTATGGCTACACCTTC.